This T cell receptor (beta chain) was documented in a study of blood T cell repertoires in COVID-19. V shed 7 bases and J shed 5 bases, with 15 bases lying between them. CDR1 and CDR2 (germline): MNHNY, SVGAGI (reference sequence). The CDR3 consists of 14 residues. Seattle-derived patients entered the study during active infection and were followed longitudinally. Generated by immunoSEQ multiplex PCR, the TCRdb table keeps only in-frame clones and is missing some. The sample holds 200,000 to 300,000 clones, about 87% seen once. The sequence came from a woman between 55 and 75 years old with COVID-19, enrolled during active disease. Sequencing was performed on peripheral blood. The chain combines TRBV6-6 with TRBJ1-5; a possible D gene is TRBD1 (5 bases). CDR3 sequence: CASIRGARDQPQHF. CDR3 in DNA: TGTGCCAGCATTCGAGGGGCCAGGGATCAGCCCCAGCATTTT.